The 8 T cell receptor beta chains reported below all come from one sample, sequenced in a study of blood T cell repertoires in COVID-19 (dated by TCRdb to the early 2020s). The library relied on the immunoSEQ multiplex PCR assay. Imported from immuneACCESS, the table was reduced by TCRdb to in-frame sequences with V and J called. These copies leave out some clones; in studies compared against another copy, an unresolved V gene accounts for under half, and the cause of the remainder is not known. For this sample there are 300,000 to 400,000 clones; approximately 87% appear just once. The ten largest clones represent under 6.5% of the sample. The sequenced sample consisted of peripheral blood. These receptors were taken from a woman aged 45 to 65 with COVID-19, enrolled during active disease.

The rearrangement links TRBV7-3 to TRBJ1-2; possible D gene TRBD1, 6 bases. Trimming stripped 1 base from V and 8 bases from J, with 14 bases between. This CDR3 spans 14 amino acids. Looked up from germline, CDR1 is SGHTA and CDR2 is FQGTGA. The chain's CDR3 is CASSLNTGSDGYTF. The DNA for the CDR3 is TGTGCCAGCAGCTTAAATACAGGGTCGGACGGCTACACCTTC. The full variable domain, completed using reference TRBV7-3 and TRBJ1-2, is GAGVSQTPSNKVTEKGKYVELRCDPISGHTALYWYRQSLGQGPEFLIYFQGTGAADDSGLPNDRFFAVRPEGSVSTLKIQRTERGDSAVYLCASSLNTGSDGYTFGSGTRLTVV.

The chain carries TRBV9 and TRBJ2-5; the D is unclear. Germline V CDR1 and CDR2: SGDLS, YYNGEE. The CDR3 totals 14 residues. The V and J ends lost 3 bases and 2 bases respectively, with 11 bases between them. The CDR3 DNA sequence: TGTGCCAGCAGCGCCCGTGGAGCTCAAGAGACCCAGTACTTC. Its protein product is CASSARGAQETQYF.

This clone has a single count. The chain couples TRBV11-2 to TRBJ2-7, with TRBD2 matching 9 bases. Trimming cost V 1 base and J 6 bases; bases outside gene matches: 7. The CDR3 loop spans 15 amino acids. From germline, CDR1 is SGHAT and CDR2 FQNNGV. The CDR3 nucleotides read TGTGCCAGCAGCTTAGTGTTAGCGGGAGCAGGCGAGCAGTACTTC. It translates to CASSLVLAGAGEQYF.

The CDR3 coding sequence is TGTGCCAGCAGCTCCTCTAACTATGGCTACACCTTC. Residues: CASSSSNYGYTF. V gene TRBV7-9 combines with J gene TRBJ1-2; D is unresolved. V was trimmed by 4 bases and J by 0 bases, leaving 3 bases between them. CDR1 and CDR2 (germline): SEHNR, FQNEAQ (reference sequence). CDR3 length equals 12 residues.

The rearrangement uses TRBV2 and TRBJ1-2; maybe TRBD1 (6 bases). Germline assignment: CDR1 SNHLY and CDR2 FYNNEI. Trimming took off 4 bases at V and 3 bases at J, with 18 bases between the two ends. This CDR3 has 16 residues. CDR3 protein: CASSVGGLVSDYGYTF. The CDR3 DNA reads TGTGCCAGCAGTGTCGGGGGGCTTGTCTCCGACTATGGCTACACCTTC.

The chain recombines TRBV5-1 with TRBJ2-1; 8 bases line up with TRBD1. From germline, CDR1 is SGHRS and CDR2 YFSETQ. V lost 8 bases, J lost 2 bases, and 9 bases stayed unmatched. This CDR3 spans 15 amino acids. In DNA, the CDR3 is TGCGCCAGTGTGGGGACAGGCAGTACCTACAATGAGCAGTTCTTC. Its protein is CASVGTGSTYNEQFF.

This chain links TRBV6-5 with TRBJ1-4; 7 bases align to TRBD1. CDR1 is MNHEY, CDR2 SVGAGI, per germline. V gave up 6 bases and J gave up 7 bases; unmatched junction bases: 8. The CDR3 loop spans 14 amino acids. The CDR3 region has the DNA TGTGCCAGCAGATATGGGGACAGTGGTGAAAAACTGTTTTTT. Amino acids: CASRYGDSGEKLFF.

This chain joins TRBV27 and TRBJ2-1, with 8 nucleotides matching TRBD1. V gave up 5 bases and J gave up 0 bases; unmatched junction bases: 15. The V gene's germline CDR1 is MNHEY and CDR2 SMNVEV (reference sequence). The CDR3 runs to 19 residues. In DNA, the CDR3 is TGTGCCAGCAGTACCCTCCGGGACAGGCTTAAAACCTCCTACAATGAGCAGTTCTTC. Protein product: CASSTLRDRLKTSYNEQFF.